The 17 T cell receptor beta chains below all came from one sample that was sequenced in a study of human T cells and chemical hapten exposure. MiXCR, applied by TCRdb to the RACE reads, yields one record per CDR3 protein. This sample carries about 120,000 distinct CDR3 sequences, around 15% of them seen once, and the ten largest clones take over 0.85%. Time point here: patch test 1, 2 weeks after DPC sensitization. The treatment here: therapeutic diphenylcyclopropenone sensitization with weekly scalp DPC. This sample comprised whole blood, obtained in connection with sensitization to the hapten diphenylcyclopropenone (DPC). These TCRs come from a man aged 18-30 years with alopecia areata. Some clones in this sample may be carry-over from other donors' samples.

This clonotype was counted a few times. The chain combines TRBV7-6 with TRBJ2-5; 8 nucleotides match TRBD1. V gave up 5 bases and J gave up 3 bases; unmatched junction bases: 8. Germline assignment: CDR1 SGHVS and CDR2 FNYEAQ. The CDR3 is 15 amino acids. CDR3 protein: CASSRFRTGKETQYF. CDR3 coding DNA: TGTGCCAGCAGCAGATTTAGGACAGGGAAAGAGACCCAGTACTTC.

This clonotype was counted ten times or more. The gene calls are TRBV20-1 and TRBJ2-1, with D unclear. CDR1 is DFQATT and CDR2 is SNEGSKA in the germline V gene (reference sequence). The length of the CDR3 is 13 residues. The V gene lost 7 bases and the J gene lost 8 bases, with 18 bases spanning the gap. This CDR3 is CSVYGGDLDEQFF. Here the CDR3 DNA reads TGCAGTGTCTACGGCGGCGATTTAGATGAGCAGTTCTTC.

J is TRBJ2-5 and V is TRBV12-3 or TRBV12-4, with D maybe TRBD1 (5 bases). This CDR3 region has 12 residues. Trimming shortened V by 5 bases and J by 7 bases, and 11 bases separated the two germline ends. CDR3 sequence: CASSAVTGTQYF. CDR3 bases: TGTGCCAGCAGTGCGGTAACAGGGACCCAGTACTTC.

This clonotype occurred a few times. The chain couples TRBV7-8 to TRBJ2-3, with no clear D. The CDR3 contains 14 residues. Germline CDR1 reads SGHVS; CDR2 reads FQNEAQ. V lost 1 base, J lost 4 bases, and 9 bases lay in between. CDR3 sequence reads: CASSLGSSADTQYF. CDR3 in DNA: TGTGCCAGCAGCTTAGGCAGCTCAGCAGATACGCAGTATTTT.

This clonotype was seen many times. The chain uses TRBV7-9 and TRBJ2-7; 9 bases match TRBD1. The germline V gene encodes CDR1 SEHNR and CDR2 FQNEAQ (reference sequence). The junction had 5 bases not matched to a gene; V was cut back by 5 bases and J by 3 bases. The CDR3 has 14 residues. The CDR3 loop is CASSQGQGGYEQYF. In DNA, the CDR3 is TGTGCCAGCAGCCAGGGACAGGGAGGCTACGAGCAGTACTTC. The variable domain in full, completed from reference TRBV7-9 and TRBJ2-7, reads DTGVSQNPRHKITKRGQNVTFRCDPISEHNRLYWYRQTLGQGPEFLTYFQNEAQLEKSRLLSDRFSAERPKGSFSTLEIQRTEQGDSAMYLCASSQGQGGYEQYFGPGTRLTVT.

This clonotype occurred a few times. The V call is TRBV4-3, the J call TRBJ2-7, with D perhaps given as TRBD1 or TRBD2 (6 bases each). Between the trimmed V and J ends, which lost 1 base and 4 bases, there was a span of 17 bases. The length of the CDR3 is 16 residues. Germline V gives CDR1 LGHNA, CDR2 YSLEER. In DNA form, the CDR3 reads TGCGCCAGCAGCCAAGCGGGGGCCGGACCTTCTTACGAGCAGTACTTC. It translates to CASSQAGAGPSYEQYF.

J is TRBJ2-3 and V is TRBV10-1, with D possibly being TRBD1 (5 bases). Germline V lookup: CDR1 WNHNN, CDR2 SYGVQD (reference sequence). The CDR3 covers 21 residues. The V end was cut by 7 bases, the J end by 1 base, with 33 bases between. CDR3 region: CASNSRLAATVTPTGTDTQYF. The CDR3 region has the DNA TGCGCCAGCAACTCCCGGCTCGCCGCGACAGTCACTCCTACGGGCACAGATACGCAGTATTTT.

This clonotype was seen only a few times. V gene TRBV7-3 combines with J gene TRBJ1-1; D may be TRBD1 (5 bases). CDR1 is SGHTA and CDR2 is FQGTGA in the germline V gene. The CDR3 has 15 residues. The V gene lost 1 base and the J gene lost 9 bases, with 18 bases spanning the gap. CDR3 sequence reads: CASSLSPGTGKQAFF. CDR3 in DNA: TGTGCCAGCAGCTTAAGCCCCGGGACTGGCAAACAAGCTTTCTTT.

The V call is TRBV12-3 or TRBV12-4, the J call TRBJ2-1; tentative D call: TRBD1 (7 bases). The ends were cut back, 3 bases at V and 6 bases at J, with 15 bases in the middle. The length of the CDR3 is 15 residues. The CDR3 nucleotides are TGTGCCAGCAGTTTCGAGCAGGGGGGTCGCAATGAGCAGTTCTTC. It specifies CASSFEQGGRNEQFF.

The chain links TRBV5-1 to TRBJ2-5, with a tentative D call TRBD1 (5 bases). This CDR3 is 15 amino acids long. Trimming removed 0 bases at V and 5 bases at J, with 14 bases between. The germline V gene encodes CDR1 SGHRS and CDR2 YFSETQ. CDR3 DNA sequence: TGCGCCAGCAGCTTGGGTTCAGGGATTCGGGAGACCCAGTACTTC. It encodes CASSLGSGIRETQYF.

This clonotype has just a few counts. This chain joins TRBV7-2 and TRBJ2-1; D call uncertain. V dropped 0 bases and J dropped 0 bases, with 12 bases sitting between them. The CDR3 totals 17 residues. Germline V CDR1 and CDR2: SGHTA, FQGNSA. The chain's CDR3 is CASSLAGLGVSYNEQFF. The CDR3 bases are TGTGCCAGCAGCTTAGCCGGTTTAGGAGTCTCCTACAATGAGCAGTTCTTC.

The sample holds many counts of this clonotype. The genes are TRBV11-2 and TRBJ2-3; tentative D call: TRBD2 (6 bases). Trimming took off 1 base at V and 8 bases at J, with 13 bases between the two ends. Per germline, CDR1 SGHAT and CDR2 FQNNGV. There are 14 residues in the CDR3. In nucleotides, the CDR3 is TGTGCCAGCAGCTTAGTGTGGGACTCGGGTACGCAGTATTTT. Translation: CASSLVWDSGTQYF. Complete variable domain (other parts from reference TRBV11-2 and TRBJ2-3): EAGVAQSPRYKIIEKRQSVAFWCNPISGHATLYWYQQILGQGPKLLIQFQNNGVVDDSQLPKDRFSAERLKGVDSTLKIQPAKLEDSAVYLCASSLVWDSGTQYFGPGTRLTVL.

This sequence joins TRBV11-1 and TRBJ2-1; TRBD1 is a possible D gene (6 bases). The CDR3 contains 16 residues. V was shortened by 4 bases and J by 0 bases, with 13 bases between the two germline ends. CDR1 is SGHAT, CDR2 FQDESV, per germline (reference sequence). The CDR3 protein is CASSYGDRSSYNEQFF. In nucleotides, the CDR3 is TGTGCCAGCAGCTACGGTGACAGGAGCTCCTACAATGAGCAGTTCTTC.

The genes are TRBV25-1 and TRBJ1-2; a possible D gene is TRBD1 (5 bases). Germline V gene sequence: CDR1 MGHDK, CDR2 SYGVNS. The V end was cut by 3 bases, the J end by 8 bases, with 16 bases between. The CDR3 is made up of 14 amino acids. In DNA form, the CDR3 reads TGTGCCAGCAGTGAGGGTGGGGGGAAATCAGGCTACACCTTC. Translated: CASSEGGGKSGYTF.

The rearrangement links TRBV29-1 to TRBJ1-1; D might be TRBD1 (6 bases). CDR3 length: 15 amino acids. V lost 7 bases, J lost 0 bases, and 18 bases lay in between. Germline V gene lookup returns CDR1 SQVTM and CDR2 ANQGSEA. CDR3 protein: CSAHRERGVNTEAFF. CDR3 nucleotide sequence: TGCAGCGCACACAGGGAGAGGGGGGTGAACACTGAAGCTTTCTTT.

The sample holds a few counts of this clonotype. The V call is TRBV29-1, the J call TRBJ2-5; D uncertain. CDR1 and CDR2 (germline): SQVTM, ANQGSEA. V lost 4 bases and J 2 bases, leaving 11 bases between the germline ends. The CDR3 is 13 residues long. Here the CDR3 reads CSVGKGNQETQYF. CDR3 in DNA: TGCAGCGTTGGTAAAGGAAATCAAGAGACCCAGTACTTC.

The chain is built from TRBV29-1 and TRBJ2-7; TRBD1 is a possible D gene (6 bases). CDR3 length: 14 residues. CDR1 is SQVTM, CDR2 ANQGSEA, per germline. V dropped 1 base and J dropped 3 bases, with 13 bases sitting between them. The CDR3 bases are TGCAGCGTTGAAGGGGACACCCCCCTCTACGAGCAGTACTTC. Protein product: CSVEGDTPLYEQYF.